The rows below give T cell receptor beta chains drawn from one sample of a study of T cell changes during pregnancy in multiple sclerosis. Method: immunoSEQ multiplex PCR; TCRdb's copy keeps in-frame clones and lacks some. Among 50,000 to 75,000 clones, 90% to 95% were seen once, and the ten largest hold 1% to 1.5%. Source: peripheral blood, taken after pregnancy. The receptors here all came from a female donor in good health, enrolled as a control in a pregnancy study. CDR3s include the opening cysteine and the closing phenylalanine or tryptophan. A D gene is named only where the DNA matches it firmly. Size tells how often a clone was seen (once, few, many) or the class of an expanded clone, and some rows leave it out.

CSARAGAESTDTQYF	TGCAGCGCCCGAGCGGGGGCGGAGAGCACAGATACGCAGTATTTT	TRBD2	TRBV29-1	TRBJ2-3	NA
CASSGKTGANSPLHF	TGTGCCAGCAGCGGCAAGACAGGGGCGAATTCACCCCTCCACTTT	TRBD1	TRBV9	TRBJ1-6	NA
CAWSQNLGTGNTEAFF	TGTGCCTGGAGTCAAAACCTTGGGACAGGGAACACTGAAGCTTTCTTT	TRBD1	TRBV30	TRBJ1-1	NA
CASSWGQGRDTQYF	TGTGCCAGCAGTTGGGGACAGGGTCGGGATACGCAGTATTTT	TRBD1	TRBV25-1	TRBJ2-3	NA
CASSFAGDNYGYTF	TGTGCCAGCAGCTTTGCGGGGGATAACTATGGCTACACCTTC	NA	TRBV7-2	TRBJ1-2	NA
CAISEIRTGSAEAFF	TGTGCCATCAGCGAGATTCGAACCGGTTCGGCTGAAGCTTTCTTT	NA	TRBV10-3	TRBJ1-1	NA
CASSLKGSGGGYEQYF	TGTGCCAGCAGCTTAAAAGGTTCGGGGGGGGGCTACGAGCAGTACTTC	TRBD2	TRBV7-2	TRBJ2-7	NA
CASSSDSYQETQYF	TGTGCCAGCAGCTCGGACTCGTACCAAGAGACCCAGTACTTC	NA	TRBV7-8	TRBJ2-5	NA
CASSLAGLDTQYF	TGTGCCAGCAGCTTAGCCGGACTGGATACGCAGTATTTT	NA	TRBV11-3	TRBJ2-3	NA
CATSTSPAGAGTEAFF	TGTGCCACCAGCACCTCCCCGGCGGGGGCAGGTACTGAAGCTTTCTTT	NA	TRBV15	TRBJ1-1	NA
CASSTGGRHTEAFF	TGTGCCAGCAGCACAGGGGGTAGACACACTGAAGCTTTCTTT	TRBD1	TRBV6-1	TRBJ1-1	NA
CASSLGGAGGPVSGQFF	TGTGCCAGCAGCTTAGGAGGAGCGGGGGGGCCCGTTTCTGGGCAGTTCTTC	TRBD2	TRBV7-2	TRBJ2-1	NA
CASSPTEGTGELFF	TGTGCCAGCAGCCCTACTGAGGGCACCGGGGAGCTGTTTTTT	NA	TRBV6-1	TRBJ2-2	NA
CASSQHQGAYNEQFF	TGTGCCAGCAGCCAGCACCAGGGGGCCTACAATGAGCAGTTCTTC	TRBD1	TRBV7-2	TRBJ2-1	NA
CASSLNSGGVDEQFF	TGTGCCAGCAGCTTAAATTCGGGGGGGGTGGATGAGCAGTTCTTC	TRBD2	TRBV7-3	TRBJ2-1	NA
CASSLEGGADQPQHF	TGTGCCAGCAGCTTGGAAGGGGGCGCCGACCAGCCCCAGCATTTT	TRBD1	TRBV5-6	TRBJ1-5	NA
CASSIPRMNTEAFF	TGTGCCAGTAGTATACCCAGGATGAACACTGAAGCTTTCTTT	NA	TRBV19	TRBJ1-1	NA
CASSLDSMNEQFF	TGTGCCAGCAGCTTAGACTCCATGAATGAGCAGTTCTTC	NA	TRBV7-9	TRBJ2-1	few
CASSLEAGGPYEQYF	TGTGCCAGCAGCTTAGAGGCGGGGGGGCCCTACGAGCAGTACTTC	TRBD2	TRBV7-2	TRBJ2-7	NA
CASSADFGTSLYEQFF	TGTGCTAGCAGCGCAGATTTCGGGACTAGCTTGTATGAGCAGTTCTTC	TRBD2	TRBV7-7	TRBJ2-1	NA
CASSVGAGGTYEQYF	TGTGCCAGCAGCGTAGGGGCAGGGGGGACCTACGAGCAGTACTTC	NA	TRBV9	TRBJ2-7	NA
CASSGGQRYSPLHF	TGCGCCAGCAGCGGGGGACAGAGATATTCACCCCTCCACTTT	TRBD1	TRBV5-1	TRBJ1-6	NA
CASSSTGTGAPANYGYTF	TGCGCCAGCAGCTCGACCGGGACAGGGGCGCCCGCTAACTATGGCTACACCTTC	TRBD1	TRBV5-1	TRBJ1-2	NA
CASSPRDRSNYGYTF	TGTGCCAGCAGCCCCCGGGACAGGTCTAACTATGGCTACACCTTC	TRBD1	TRBV9	TRBJ1-2	NA
CASSERGGGYTF	TGTGCCAGCAGTGAAAGGGGGGGTGGCTACACCTTC	NA	TRBV6-1	TRBJ1-2	NA
CAWSVGTHNEQFF	TGTGCCTGGAGTGTAGGGACTCACAATGAGCAGTTCTTC	NA	TRBV30	TRBJ2-1	NA
CASSVPGDNEKLFF	TGTGCCAGCAGCGTCCCGGGAGATAATGAAAAACTGTTTTTT	NA	TRBV9	TRBJ1-4	NA
CASRIAGENNEQFF	TGTGCCAGCAGAATAGCGGGGGAGAACAATGAGCAGTTCTTC	TRBD2	TRBV6-6	TRBJ2-1	once
CASSLPGGMNTEAFF	TGCGCCAGCAGCTTGCCAGGGGGCATGAACACTGAAGCTTTCTTT	TRBD1	TRBV5-1	TRBJ1-1	NA
CAWSAPPTGLLYEQYF	TGTGCCTGGAGTGCCCCTCCGACAGGGCTTCTCTACGAGCAGTACTTC	TRBD1	TRBV30	TRBJ2-7	NA
CASSTDSPLHF	TGTGCCAGCAGTACAGATTCACCCCTCCACTTT	NA	TRBV7-9	TRBJ1-6	NA
CASSLLNSPLHF	TGTGCCAGCAGCCTACTAAATTCACCCCTCCACTTT	NA	TRBV5-8	TRBJ1-6	NA
CAWNGGTSNQPQHF	TGTGCCTGGAACGGAGGGACTAGCAATCAGCCCCAGCATTTT	NA	TRBV30	TRBJ1-5	NA
CASSSTGTGDYEQYF	TGTGCCAGCAGCTCAACCGGGACAGGGGACTACGAGCAGTACTTC	TRBD1	TRBV7-9	TRBJ2-7	NA
CASSLGQGGGYTF	TGTGCCAGCAGCTTGGGACAGGGTGGTGGCTACACCTTC	TRBD1	TRBV6-5	TRBJ1-2	NA
CASSEVTFPYEQYF	TGTGCCAGCAGTGAAGTCACTTTTCCCTACGAGCAGTACTTC	NA	TRBV6-1	TRBJ2-7	NA
CASSESGFSNQPQHF	TGTGCCAGCAGTGAATCAGGGTTTAGCAATCAGCCCCAGCATTTT	NA	TRBV25-1	TRBJ1-5	NA
CASSGRRRANSPLHF	TGTGCCAGCAGCGGTCGTCGCAGGGCTAATTCACCCCTCCACTTT	NA	TRBV9	TRBJ1-6	NA
CASSVLTWERGLNTGELFF	TGCGCCAGCAGTGTATTAACCTGGGAGAGGGGGTTAAACACCGGGGAGCTGTTTTTT	NA	TRBV10-1	TRBJ2-2	once
CASPPSGQGADTQYF	TGTGCCAGCCCTCCATCAGGGCAGGGTGCAGATACGCAGTATTTT	NA	TRBV27	TRBJ2-3	NA
CASKETLKETQYF	TGTGCCAGCAAGGAGACTCTCAAAGAGACCCAGTACTTC	NA	TRBV2	TRBJ2-5	NA
CASSFRRTAYTDTQYF	TGTGCCAGCAGCTTCCGCCGGACAGCTTACACAGATACGCAGTATTTT	NA	TRBV7-8	TRBJ2-3	NA
CASSAINLETQYF	TGTGCCAGCAGCGCAATAAACTTGGAGACCCAGTACTTC	NA	TRBV5-4	TRBJ2-5	NA
CASSERQGFTEAFF	TGTGCCAGCAGTGAAAGACAGGGGTTCACTGAAGCTTTCTTT	TRBD1	TRBV2	TRBJ1-1	NA
CASSSEAMTEAFF	TGTGCCAGCAGCTCAGAAGCGATGACTGAAGCTTTCTTT	NA	TRBV7-6	TRBJ1-1	NA
CASSPGGIKPYEQYF	TGTGCCAGCTCACCGGGGGGAATAAAACCTTACGAGCAGTACTTC	NA	TRBV18	TRBJ2-7	NA
CAWSLGGGYNEQFF	TGTGCCTGGAGTCTTGGGGGGGGGTACAATGAGCAGTTCTTC	TRBD2	TRBV30	TRBJ2-1	NA
CASSQEGKGGNQPQHF	TGCGCCAGCAGCCAAGAGGGAAAAGGGGGCAATCAGCCCCAGCATTTT	NA	TRBV4-3	TRBJ1-5	NA
CASSSSRDIIYEQYF	TGTGCCAGCAGCTCAAGCCGGGACATAATCTACGAGCAGTACTTC	NA	TRBV5-4	TRBJ2-7	NA
CASTWRQGNTEAFF	TGTGCCAGTACTTGGCGGCAAGGGAACACTGAAGCTTTCTTT	NA	TRBV19	TRBJ1-1	NA
CASSLVSRGTGELFF	TGTGCCAGCAGCTTGGTATCGCGGGGAACCGGGGAGCTGTTTTTT	NA	TRBV11-3	TRBJ2-2	NA
CASSQGLTLGYEQYF	TGCGCCAGCAGCCAGGGACTTACCCTCGGTTACGAGCAGTACTTC	NA	TRBV5-1	TRBJ2-7	NA
CASSSFQVNYGYTF	TGTGCCAGCAGCTCATTTCAGGTTAACTATGGCTACACCTTC	NA	TRBV7-3	TRBJ1-2	NA
CASSLRQGGDSPLHF	TGTGCCAGCAGCTTGAGACAGGGAGGAGATTCACCCCTCCACTTT	TRBD1	TRBV7-2	TRBJ1-6	NA
CASSPSDRKEKLFF	TGTGCCAGCTCACCCTCAGACAGGAAAGAAAAACTGTTTTTT	NA	TRBV18	TRBJ1-4	NA
CSALTGVGYTF	TGCAGTGCGCTGACAGGGGTGGGCTACACCTTC	TRBD1	TRBV20-1	TRBJ1-2	NA
CASRPGGSAYEQYF	TGTGCCAGCCGCCCCGGCGGGTCGGCCTACGAGCAGTACTTC	NA	TRBV7-9	TRBJ2-7	once